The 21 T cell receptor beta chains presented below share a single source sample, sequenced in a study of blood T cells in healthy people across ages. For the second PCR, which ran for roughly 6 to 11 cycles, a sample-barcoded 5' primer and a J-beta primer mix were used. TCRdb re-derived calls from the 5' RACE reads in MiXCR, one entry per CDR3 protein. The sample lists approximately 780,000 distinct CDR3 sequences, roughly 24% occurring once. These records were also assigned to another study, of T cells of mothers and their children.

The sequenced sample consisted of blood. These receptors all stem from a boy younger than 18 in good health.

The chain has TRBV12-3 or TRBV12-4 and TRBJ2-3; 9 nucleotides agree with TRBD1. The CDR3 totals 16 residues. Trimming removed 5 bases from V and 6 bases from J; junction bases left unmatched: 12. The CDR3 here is CASSLRWDRVFDTQYF. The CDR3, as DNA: TGTGCCAGCAGTCTTAGGTGGGACAGGGTATTCGATACGCAGTATTTT.

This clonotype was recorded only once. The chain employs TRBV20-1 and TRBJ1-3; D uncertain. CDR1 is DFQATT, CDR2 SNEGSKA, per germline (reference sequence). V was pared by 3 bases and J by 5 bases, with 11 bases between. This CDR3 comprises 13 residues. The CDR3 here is CSASRVGRNTIYF. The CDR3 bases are TGCAGTGCTAGTAGGGTTGGGAGAAACACCATATATTTT.

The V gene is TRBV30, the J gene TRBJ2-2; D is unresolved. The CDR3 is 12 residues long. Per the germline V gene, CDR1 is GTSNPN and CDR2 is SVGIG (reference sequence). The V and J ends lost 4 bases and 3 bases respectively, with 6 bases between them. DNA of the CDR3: TGTGCCTGGAACTATTACACCGGGGAGCTGTTTTTT. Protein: CAWNYYTGELFF.

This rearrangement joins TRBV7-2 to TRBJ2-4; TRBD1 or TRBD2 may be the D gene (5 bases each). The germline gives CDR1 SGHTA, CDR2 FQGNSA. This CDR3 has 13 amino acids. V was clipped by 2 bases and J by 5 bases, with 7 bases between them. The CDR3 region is CASSLRDQNIQYF. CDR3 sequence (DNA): TGTGCCAGCAGCTTAAGGGACCAAAACATTCAGTACTTC.

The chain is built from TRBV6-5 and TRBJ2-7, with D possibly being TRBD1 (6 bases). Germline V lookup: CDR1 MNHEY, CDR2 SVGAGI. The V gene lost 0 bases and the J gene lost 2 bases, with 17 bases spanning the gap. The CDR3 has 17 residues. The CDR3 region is CASSYSGGQTEAYEQYF. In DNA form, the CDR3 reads TGTGCCAGCAGTTACTCTGGGGGACAAACCGAAGCCTACGAGCAGTACTTC.

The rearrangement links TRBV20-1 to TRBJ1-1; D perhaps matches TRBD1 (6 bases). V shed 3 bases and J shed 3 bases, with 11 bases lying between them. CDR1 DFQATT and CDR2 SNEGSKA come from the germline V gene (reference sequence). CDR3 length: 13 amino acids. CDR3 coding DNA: TGCAGTGCTAGTAAGGGGGTAGACACTGAAGCTTTCTTT. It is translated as CSASKGVDTEAFF.

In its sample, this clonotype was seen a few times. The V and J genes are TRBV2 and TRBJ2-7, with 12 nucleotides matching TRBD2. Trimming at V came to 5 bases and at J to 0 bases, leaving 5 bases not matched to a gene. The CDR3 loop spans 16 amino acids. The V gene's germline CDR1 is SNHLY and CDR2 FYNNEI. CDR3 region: CASSRTSGVSSYEQYF. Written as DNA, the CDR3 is TGTGCCAGCAGTCGGACTAGCGGGGTAAGCTCCTACGAGCAGTACTTC. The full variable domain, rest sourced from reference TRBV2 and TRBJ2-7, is EPEVTQTPSHQVTQMGQEVILRCVPISNHLYFYWYRQILGQKVEFLVSFYNNEISEKSEIFDDQFSVERPDGSNFTLKIRSTKLEDSAMYFCASSRTSGVSSYEQYFGPGTRLTVT.

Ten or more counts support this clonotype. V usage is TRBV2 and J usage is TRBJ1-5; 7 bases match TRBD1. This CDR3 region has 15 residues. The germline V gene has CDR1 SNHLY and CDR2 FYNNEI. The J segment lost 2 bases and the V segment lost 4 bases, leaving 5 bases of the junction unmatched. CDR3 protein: CASSGQGSGNQPQHF. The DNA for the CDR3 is TGTGCCAGCAGTGGACAGGGATCGGGCAATCAGCCCCAGCATTTT. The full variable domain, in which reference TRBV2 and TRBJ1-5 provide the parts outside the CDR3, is EPEVTQTPSHQVTQMGQEVILRCVPISNHLYFYWYRQILGQKVEFLVSFYNNEISEKSEIFDDQFSVERPDGSNFTLKIRSTKLEDSAMYFCASSGQGSGNQPQHFGDGTRLSIL.

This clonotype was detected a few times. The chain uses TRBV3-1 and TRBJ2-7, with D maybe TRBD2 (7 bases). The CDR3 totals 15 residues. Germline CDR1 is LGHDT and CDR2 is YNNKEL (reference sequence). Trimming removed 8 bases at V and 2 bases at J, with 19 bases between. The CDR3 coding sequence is TGTGCCAGCTGCGCGAAGGGGGGGTCCCCCTACGAGCAGTACTTC. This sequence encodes CASCAKGGSPYEQYF.

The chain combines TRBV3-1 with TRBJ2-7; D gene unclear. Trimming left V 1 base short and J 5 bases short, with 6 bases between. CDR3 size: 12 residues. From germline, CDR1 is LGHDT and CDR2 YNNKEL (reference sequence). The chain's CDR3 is CASSQVIHEQYF. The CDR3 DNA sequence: TGTGCCAGCAGCCAAGTCATCCACGAGCAGTACTTC.

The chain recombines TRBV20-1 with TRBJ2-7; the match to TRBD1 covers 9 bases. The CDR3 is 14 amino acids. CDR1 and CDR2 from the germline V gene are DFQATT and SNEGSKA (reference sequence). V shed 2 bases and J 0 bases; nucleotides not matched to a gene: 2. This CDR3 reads CSARRTGVSYEQYF. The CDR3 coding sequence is TGCAGTGCTAGACGGACAGGGGTCTCCTACGAGCAGTACTTC.

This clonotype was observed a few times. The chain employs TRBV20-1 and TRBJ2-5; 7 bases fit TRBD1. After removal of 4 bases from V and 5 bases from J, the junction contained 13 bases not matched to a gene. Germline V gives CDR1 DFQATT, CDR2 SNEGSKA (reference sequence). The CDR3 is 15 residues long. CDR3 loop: CSATGDGRGRETQYF. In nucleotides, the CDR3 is TGCAGTGCTACTGGCGATGGAAGGGGGCGTGAGACCCAGTACTTC.

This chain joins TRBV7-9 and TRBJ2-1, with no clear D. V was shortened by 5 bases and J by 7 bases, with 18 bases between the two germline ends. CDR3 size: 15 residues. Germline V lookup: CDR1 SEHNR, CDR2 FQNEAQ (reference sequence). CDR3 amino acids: CASSRTLNSMNEQFF. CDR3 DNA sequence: TGTGCCAGCAGCCGAACTCTCAATAGCATGAATGAGCAGTTCTTC. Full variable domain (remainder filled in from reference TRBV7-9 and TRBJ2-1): DTGVSQNPRHKITKRGQNVTFRCDPISEHNRLYWYRQTLGQGPEFLTYFQNEAQLEKSRLLSDRFSAERPKGSFSTLEIQRTEQGDSAMYLCASSRTLNSMNEQFFGPGTRLTVL.

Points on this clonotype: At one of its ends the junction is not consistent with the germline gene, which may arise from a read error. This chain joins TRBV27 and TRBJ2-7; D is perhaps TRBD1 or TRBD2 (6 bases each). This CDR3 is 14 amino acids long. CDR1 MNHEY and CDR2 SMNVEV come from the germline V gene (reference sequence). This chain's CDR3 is CASSLNGGFHEQYF. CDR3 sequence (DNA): TGTGCCAGCAGTTTAAACGGGGGCTTCCACGAGCAGTACTTT.

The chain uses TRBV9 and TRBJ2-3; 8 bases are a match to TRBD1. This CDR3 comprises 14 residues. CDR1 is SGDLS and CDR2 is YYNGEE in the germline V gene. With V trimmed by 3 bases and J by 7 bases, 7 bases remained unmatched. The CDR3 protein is CASSAWTGQNTQYF. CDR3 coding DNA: TGTGCCAGCAGCGCGTGGACAGGGCAGAATACGCAGTATTTT.

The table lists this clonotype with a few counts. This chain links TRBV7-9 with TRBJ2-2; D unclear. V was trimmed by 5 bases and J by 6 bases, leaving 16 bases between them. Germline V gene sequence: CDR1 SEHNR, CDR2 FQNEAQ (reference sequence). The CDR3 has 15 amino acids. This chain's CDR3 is CASSRPGSQAGELFF. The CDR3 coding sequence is TGTGCCAGCAGCCGACCCGGGTCTCAGGCCGGGGAGCTGTTTTTT.

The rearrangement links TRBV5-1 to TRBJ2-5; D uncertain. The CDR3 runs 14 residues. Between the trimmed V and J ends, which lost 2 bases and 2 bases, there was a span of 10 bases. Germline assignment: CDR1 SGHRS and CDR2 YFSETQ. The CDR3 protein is CASSFGPEQETQYF. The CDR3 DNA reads TGCGCCAGCAGCTTCGGGCCGGAGCAAGAGACCCAGTACTTC.

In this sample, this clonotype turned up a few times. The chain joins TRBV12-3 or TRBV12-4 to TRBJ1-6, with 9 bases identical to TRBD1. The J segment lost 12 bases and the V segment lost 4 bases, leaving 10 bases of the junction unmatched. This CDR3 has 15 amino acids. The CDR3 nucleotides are TGTGCCAGCAGTTCACGTGGGACAGGGAACGAACCCCTCCACTTT. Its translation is CASSSRGTGNEPLHF.

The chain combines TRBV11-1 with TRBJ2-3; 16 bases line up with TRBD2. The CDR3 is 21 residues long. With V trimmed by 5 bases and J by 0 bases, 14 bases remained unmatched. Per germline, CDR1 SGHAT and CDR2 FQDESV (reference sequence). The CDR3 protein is CASSARSGLAGGALSTDTQYF. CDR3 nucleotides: TGTGCCAGCAGCGCCCGATCGGGACTAGCGGGGGGGGCTTTGAGCACAGATACGCAGTATTTT.

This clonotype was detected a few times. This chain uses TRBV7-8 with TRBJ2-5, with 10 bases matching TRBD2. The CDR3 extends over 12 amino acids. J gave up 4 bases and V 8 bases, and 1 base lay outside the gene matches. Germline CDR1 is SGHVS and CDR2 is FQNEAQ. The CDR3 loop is CASQRGGETQYF. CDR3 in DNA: TGTGCCAGCCAGCGGGGGGGAGAGACCCAGTACTTC.

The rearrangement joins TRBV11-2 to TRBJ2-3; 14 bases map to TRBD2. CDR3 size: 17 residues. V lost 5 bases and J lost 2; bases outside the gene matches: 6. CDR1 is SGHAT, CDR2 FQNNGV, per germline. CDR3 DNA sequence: TGTGCCAGCAGCCCCGGGACTAGCGGGAGAACCACAGATACGCAGTATTTT. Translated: CASSPGTSGRTTDTQYF.